These 6 T cell receptor beta chains came from one sample sequenced in a study of spatial heterogeneity in lung cancer. The time point was: sample taken at primary tumor resection. In each case, whole RNA from tumor, nontumor lung or frozen PBMC was sequenced unsorted. TCRdb processed the 5' RACE reads anew with MiXCR; each CDR3 protein has one entry. Of 28,000 or so distinct CDR3 sequences detected, more than 10% appear once; the ten largest clones hold 25%. The sample was PBMCs, taken at surgery. The receptors stem from a female donor with early-stage non-small cell lung cancer.

This clonotype was counted many times. The chain has TRBV7-9 and TRBJ1-1; tentatively, D is TRBD1 (6 bases). Germline CDR1 reads SEHNR; CDR2 reads FQNEAQ (reference sequence). CDR3 size: 14 residues. Trimming removed 1 base from V and 5 bases from J, with 11 bases in between. This CDR3 is CASSLGGRKTEAFF. The CDR3 DNA sequence: TGTGCCAGCAGCTTAGGGGGGCGCAAAACTGAAGCTTTCTTT.

This clonotype was counted only a few times. CDR3 sequence reads: CASSIPGLAGSEQFF. The CDR3 DNA is TGTGCCAGCAGTATCCCGGGACTAGCGGGATCTGAGCAGTTCTTC. The chain uses TRBV12-3 or TRBV12-4 and TRBJ2-1; TRBD2 aligns across 13 bases. This CDR3 contains 15 residues. V shed 5 bases, J shed 9 bases, and the junction held 7 bases outside the gene matches.

At least ten counts were recorded for this clonotype. The chain uses TRBV4-3 and TRBJ1-2, with 8 bases identical to TRBD1. The germline V gene has CDR1 LGHNA and CDR2 YSLEER. This CDR3 contains 16 residues. J was trimmed by 2 bases and V by 4 bases; bases with no gene match: 9. CDR3 in DNA: TGCGCCAGCAGCCCCTTCGGACAGGGAAAGAACTATGGCTACACCTTC. This translates into CASSPFGQGKNYGYTF.

This clonotype was picked up many times. The V call is TRBV19, the J call TRBJ1-1; unclear D gene. V was clipped by 4 bases and J by 7 bases, with 7 bases between them. Germline CDR1 reads LNHDA; CDR2 reads SQIVND (reference sequence). This CDR3 has 11 amino acids. The CDR3 protein is CASSTTREAFF. CDR3 DNA sequence: TGTGCCAGTAGTACCACCCGTGAAGCTTTCTTT.

This clonotype was counted many times. V gene TRBV24-1 combines with J gene TRBJ2-3; D is unclear. The ends were cut back, 2 bases at V and 0 bases at J, with 5 bases in the middle. Germline-derived CDR1 and CDR2 are KGHDR and SFDVKD. This CDR3 is 14 amino acids long. The DNA of the CDR3 is TGTGCCACCAGTGATTCCCCAAGCACAGATACGCAGTATTTT. Its translation: CATSDSPSTDTQYF.

This clonotype was picked up many times. V is TRBV20-1 and J is TRBJ2-1, with 7 bases identical to TRBD2. There are 13 residues in the CDR3. The J segment lost 12 bases and the V segment lost 5 bases, leaving 13 bases of the junction unmatched. Germline CDR1 reads DFQATT; CDR2 reads SNEGSKA (reference sequence). The CDR3 nucleotides read TGCAGTGCTCCTTGGACTAGTTTTCTCGTGCAGTTCTTC. It yields the protein CSAPWTSFLVQFF.